This T cell receptor beta chain was recovered during a study of T cells after yellow fever vaccination. Study-wide context: Where fractions had low cell numbers, libraries were prepared from them with the SMART-Seq v4 Ultra Low Input RNA kit. Study-wide findings and caveats: Bulk-population clonotypes that are abundant could appear as contaminants in FACS-sorted repertoires. A large majority of primary-vaccination clones showed up again after the booster (approximately 96% CD4, about 87% CD8).

Many counts were recorded for this clonotype. No antigen is known for it. The CDR3 loop spans 14 amino acids. Germline values: CDR1 MNHEY, CDR2 SVGAGI. Between the trimmed V and J ends, which lost 4 bases and 6 bases, there was a span of 16 bases. TCRdb called the 5' RACE reads again in MiXCR, with one record for every CDR3 protein. The profile shows about 360,000 distinct CDR3 sequences, approximately 6% of them singletons. J is TRBJ2-7 and V is TRBV6-5; D is possibly TRBD1 (6 bases). The clonotype comes from a man younger than 40 who received the YFV17D yellow fever vaccine. The source material was PBMCs, sampled 5 days after the yellow fever booster vaccination. The CDR3 sequence: CASSWAQGPFEQYF. CDR3 in DNA: TGTGCCAGCAGTTGGGCACAGGGCCCCTTCGAGCAGTACTTC.